The 16 T cell receptor beta chains given below trace back to one sample, sequenced in a study of a mutant IDH1 vaccine in newly diagnosed glioma. Profiling relied on immunoSEQ multiplex PCR, and the TCRdb table lists in-frame clones only, not all of them. This sample has about 34,000 clones; around 80% occur once, and the top ten carry more than 8.5%. The time point denotes: baseline, week 1 (first vaccination visit). Regarding treatment: pre-vaccination baseline after standard-of-care therapy. Sequenced material: peripheral blood mononuclear cells (PBMCs), taken from a glioma patient treated with radiotherapy, temozolomide or both. The origin of the receptors is a man aged 50-60 years with glioma. Some clones in this sample may be carry-over from other donors' samples.

This clone was seen only once. The V and J genes are TRBV11-3 and TRBJ1-5; D uncertain. The CDR3 has 13 amino acids. V lost 3 bases and J 0 bases, leaving 3 bases between the germline ends. Germline V gives CDR1 SGHNT, CDR2 YENEEA. CDR3 loop: CASSFDSNQPQHF. CDR3 DNA: TGTGCCAGCAGCTTCGATAGCAATCAGCCCCAGCATTTT.

The chain carries TRBV4-2 and TRBJ2-5, with 10 positions matching TRBD2. The CDR3 consists of 15 residues. Germline CDR1 LGHNA, CDR2 YNFKEQ. Trimming took 1 base from V and 1 from J; bases not matched to a gene: 0. The CDR3 DNA sequence: TGTGCCAGCAGCCAAGGGACTAGCGGCCAAGAGACCCAGTACTTC. Translated: CASSQGTSGQETQYF.

V gene TRBV7-2 combines with J gene TRBJ1-1; tentative D call: TRBD1 (6 bases). In germline, CDR1 is SGHTA, CDR2 FQGNSA. The CDR3 consists of 14 residues. Trimming shortened V by 7 bases and J by 4 bases, and 16 bases separated the two germline ends. The CDR3 reads CASTWGGQSTEAFF. The CDR3 bases are TGTGCCAGCACCTGGGGGGGGCAGAGCACTGAAGCTTTCTTT.

The chain uses TRBV5-4 and TRBJ2-2; no definite D call. The CDR3 consists of 13 residues. Germline CDR1 reads SGHNT; CDR2 reads YYREEE (reference sequence). Between the trimmed V and J ends, which lost 3 bases and 5 bases, there was a span of 8 bases. The CDR3 region is CASSSSKTGELFF. The DNA for the CDR3 is TGTGCCAGCAGCTCCAGCAAGACCGGGGAGCTGTTTTTT.

The V gene is TRBV28, the J gene TRBJ2-7; D remains unclear. Between the trimmed V and J ends, which lost 2 bases and 9 bases, there was a span of 11 bases. The CDR3 loop spans 12 amino acids. From germline, CDR1 is MDHEN and CDR2 SYDVKM. CDR3 sequence (DNA): TGTGCCAGCAGTTTAAGTCAGGCAGGGCAGTACTTC. It is translated as CASSLSQAGQYF.

The V gene is TRBV7-2, the J gene TRBJ2-7, with a tentative D call TRBD1 (6 bases). V was cut by 4 bases and J by 3 bases, with 10 bases left in between. This CDR3 is 13 amino acids long. The germline V gene encodes CDR1 SGHTA and CDR2 FQGNSA. The DNA of the CDR3 is TGTGCCAGCAGCTACGGACAGTACTACGAGCAGTACTTC. This encodes CASSYGQYYEQYF.

This chain links TRBV2 with TRBJ1-2; D might be TRBD1 (5 bases). The ends were cut back, 6 bases at V and 2 bases at J, with 10 bases in the middle. Looked up from germline, CDR1 is SNHLY and CDR2 is FYNNEI. The CDR3 runs to 13 residues. DNA of the CDR3: TGTGCCAGCAGAGCCGACAGCAACTATGGCTACACCTTC. Translating it yields CASRADSNYGYTF.

The V gene is TRBV15, the J gene TRBJ2-2, with D unresolved. Trimming pared 2 bases from V and 8 bases from J, leaving 6 bases between. CDR1 and CDR2 from the germline V gene are LNHNV and YYDKDF (reference sequence). The CDR3 contains 12 residues. The CDR3 reads CATSRTVGELFF. Written as DNA, the CDR3 is TGTGCCACCAGCAGAACAGTTGGGGAGCTGTTTTTT.

The V gene is TRBV7-8, the J gene TRBJ1-3; 7 positions agree with TRBD1. The trim removed 5 bases at V and 0 bases at J, leaving 13 bases unmatched. The CDR3 loop spans 18 amino acids. From germline, CDR1 is SGHVS and CDR2 FQNEAQ. CDR3 protein: CASSRTRQGVSSGNTIYF. CDR3 DNA: TGTGCCAGCAGCCGGACGAGGCAGGGGGTTTCCTCTGGAAACACCATATATTTT.

In its sample, this clone was seen a few times. The rearrangement links TRBV2 to TRBJ2-3, with 11 positions matching TRBD2. From germline, CDR1 is SNHLY and CDR2 FYNNEI. This CDR3 region has 13 residues. After removal of 6 bases from V and 10 bases from J, the junction contained 6 bases not matched to a gene. The CDR3 region is CASRALAGVPQYF. CDR3 bases: TGTGCCAGCAGAGCACTAGCGGGGGTTCCGCAGTATTTT.

The chain combines TRBV4-1 with TRBJ1-2, with 11 positions matching TRBD1. Germline V gene lookup returns CDR1 MGHRA and CDR2 YSYEKL. The J segment lost 6 bases and the V segment lost 3 bases, leaving 12 bases of the junction unmatched. The CDR3 loop spans 17 amino acids. CDR3 residues: CASSQILGTGGFNGYTF. CDR3 bases: TGCGCCAGCAGCCAGATCCTTGGGACAGGGGGGTTTAATGGCTACACCTTC.

The chain uses TRBV18 and TRBJ1-1, with TRBD1 identical over 7 bases. V trimming: 6 bases; J trimming: 2 bases; junction bases outside the gene matches: 15. This CDR3 comprises 17 residues. The germline V gene has CDR1 KGHSH and CDR2 LQKENI. This chain's CDR3 is CASSLDLWDRSNTEAFF. In DNA form, the CDR3 reads TGTGCCAGCTCCCTCGATCTTTGGGACAGAAGTAACACTGAAGCTTTCTTT.

In its sample, this clone was seen a few times. The J gene is TRBJ1-1, the V gene TRBV29-1, with a tentative D call TRBD1 (5 bases). Germline V gene sequence: CDR1 SQVTM, CDR2 ANQGSEA. The CDR3 has 12 residues. V was pared by 4 bases and J by 4 bases, with 10 bases between. CDR3 bases: TGCAGCGTTGGAGGAGGGGTCACTGAAGCTTTCTTT. It specifies CSVGGGVTEAFF.

The chain recombines TRBV7-7 with TRBJ2-5, with 8 bases aligning to TRBD1. CDR3 length: 14 amino acids. V lost 5 bases and J lost 4; bases outside the gene matches: 6. The germline V gene encodes CDR1 SSHAT and CDR2 FNYEAQ (reference sequence). Here the CDR3 reads CASSLDRVGETQYF. In DNA, the CDR3 is TGTGCCAGCAGCCTGGACAGGGTGGGAGAGACCCAGTACTTC.

This clone was detected only once. This chain links TRBV15 with TRBJ2-7; D may be TRBD1 (6 bases). This CDR3 is built from 13 residues. Per the germline V gene, CDR1 is LNHNV and CDR2 is YYDKDF (reference sequence). Trimming shortened V by 5 bases and J by 6 bases, and 14 bases separated the two germline ends. In DNA form, the CDR3 reads TGTGCCACCAGCCCCCGATTGGGGGCCGAGCAGTACTTC. Translated: CATSPRLGAEQYF.

This chain uses TRBV29-1 with TRBJ2-1, with 10 bases fitting TRBD2. V was pared by 3 bases and J by 2 bases, with 1 base of the junction left unmatched. The CDR3 is 14 amino acids. Germline values: CDR1 SQVTM, CDR2 ANQGSEA. CDR3 nucleotide sequence: TGCAGCGTTGACCTAGCGGGGGCCTACAATGAGCAGTTCTTC. This sequence encodes CSVDLAGAYNEQFF.